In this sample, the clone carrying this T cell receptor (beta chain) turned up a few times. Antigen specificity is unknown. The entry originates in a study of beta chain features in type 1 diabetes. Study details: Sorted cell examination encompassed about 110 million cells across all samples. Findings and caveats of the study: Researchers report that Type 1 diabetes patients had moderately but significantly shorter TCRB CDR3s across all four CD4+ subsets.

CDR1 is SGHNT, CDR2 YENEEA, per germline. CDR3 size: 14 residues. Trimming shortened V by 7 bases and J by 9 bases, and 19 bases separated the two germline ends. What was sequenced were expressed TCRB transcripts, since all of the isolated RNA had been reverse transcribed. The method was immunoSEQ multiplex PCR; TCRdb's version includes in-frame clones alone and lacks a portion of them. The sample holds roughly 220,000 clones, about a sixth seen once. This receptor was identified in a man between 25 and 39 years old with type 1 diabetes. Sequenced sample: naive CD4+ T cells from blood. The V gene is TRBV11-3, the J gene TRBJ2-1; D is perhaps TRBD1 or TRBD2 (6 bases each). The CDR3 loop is CASNGGLRLGEQFF. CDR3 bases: TGTGCCAGCAATGGGGGGCTCCGGTTAGGTGAGCAGTTCTTC.